The T cell receptor (beta chain) under discussion was sequenced for a study of blood T cell repertoires in COVID-19. Only in-frame clones appear in the TCRdb table, and some are missing; sequencing was by immunoSEQ multiplex PCR. The table has roughly 80,000 clones, approximately 80% seen once; the top ten hold roughly 10%. CDR1 SGDLS and CDR2 YYNGEE come from the germline V gene. With 3 bases removed from V and 8 bases from J, the gap between germline ends came to 14 bases. The CDR3 sequence is 14 residues long. This chain joins TRBV9 and TRBJ1-4, with a tentative D call TRBD1 (6 bases). This TCR came from a human donor in a cohort sampled during active COVID-19. Sequencing input: peripheral blood. The CDR3, as DNA: TGTGCCAGCAGCGCTACACTCCAGGGGGAAAAACTGTTTTTT. Residues: CASSATLQGEKLFF.